The rows below give T cell receptor beta chains drawn from one sample of a study of OX40 agonist ivuxolimab in advanced cancers. The table came from immunoSEQ multiplex PCR; TCRdb's copy has only in-frame clones and leaves some out. The sample has fewer than 85,000 clones, approximately 82% seen once. The sequencing used CD4+ or CD8+ T cells sorted from blood, collected in a trial of the OX40 agonist ivuxolimab. Every receptor here comes from an adult with an advanced solid tumor such as melanoma, head and neck, liver or kidney cancer. CDR3s include the opening cysteine and the closing phenylalanine or tryptophan.

V	J	CDR3
TRBV10-3	TRBJ1-2	CAISDLGGGEGYTF
TRBV12-1	TRBJ1-5	CASSLDGGSHQPQHF
TRBV7-9	TRBJ2-1	CASNLGQGVDEQFF
TRBV6-4	TRBJ2-3	CASSDSDRETDTQYF
TRBV7-3	TRBJ1-6	CASSPWTGNNNSPLHF
TRBV11-3	TRBJ1-4	CASSLVATPCSINEKLFF
TRBV7-2	TRBJ2-5	CASSITQSAGVQETQYF
TRBV2	TRBJ2-6	CASSAASSGANVLTF
TRBV7-2	TRBJ1-4	CASSFVQGVLFF
TRBV28	TRBJ2-1	CASSPDNEQFF
TRBV28	TRBJ1-2	CASSLKGFRGYTF
TRBV18	TRBJ2-5	CASSPTSGNQETQYF
TRBV7-3	TRBJ2-3	CASSLAPDTSTDTQYF
TRBV30	TRBJ1-6	CASRQSSYNSPLHF
TRBV25-1	TRBJ2-1	CASSEAGTSGTNEQFF
TRBV9	TRBJ2-1	CASSVAEVGEQFF
TRBV11-2	TRBJ2-1	CASSLAPGARYNEQFF
TRBV6-6	TRBJ2-3	CASSPSAGPTDTQYF
TRBV6-6	TRBJ2-2	CASRRLVNTGELFF
TRBV20-1	TRBJ2-5	CSASPLETQYF
TRBV19	TRBJ1-4	CASSFTGGMTNEKLFF
TRBV18	TRBJ2-2	CASSPNQIMAGENTGELFF
TRBV6-4	TRBJ2-2	CASSESGGNTGELFF
TRBV7-5	TRBJ2-1	CVRSAKLRIWGTGSYNEQFF
TRBV21-1	TRBJ2-2	CASSPDRFKASNTGELFF
TRBV7-8	TRBJ1-1	CASSPQTGTEAFF
TRBV19	TRBJ1-1	CASSAWTDTEAFF
TRBV19	TRBJ1-1	CASSKGQGGTEAFF
TRBV7-2	TRBJ2-1	CASSNSGSSYNEQFF
TRBV2	TRBJ2-1	CASEGGTSGYNEQFF
TRBV6-5	TRBJ2-7	CASSYSRRPYEQYF
TRBV19	TRBJ1-1	CASSIAGGPTEAFF
TRBV5-1	TRBJ1-1	CASSDYRGGTEAFF
TRBV29-1	TRBJ2-3	CSVPPRGNYVTDTQYF
TRBV19	TRBJ1-2	CASSAGGTGPSYGYTF
TRBV30	TRBJ2-6	CAWSVPGSGANVLTF
TRBV6-5	TRBJ1-2	CASSVEGGGYTF
TRBV5-6	TRBJ2-2	CASSLKRSLWRVTTGELFF
TRBV23-1	TRBJ1-3	CASSQGTVRSGNTIYF
TRBV18	TRBJ2-2	CASLGSANTGELFF
TRBV5-6	TRBJ2-5	CASSLEAGTGEETQYF
TRBV2	TRBJ2-3	CASRKRGTDTQYF
TRBV29-1	TRBJ2-1	CSSTAGGEQFF
TRBV30	TRBJ1-2	CAWSTLLGDGYTF
TRBV1	TRBJ1-2	CTSSQEGGRITGTERNPLYGYTF